This record covers a single T cell receptor beta chain. The sample belongs to a study of blood T cells in healthy people across ages. Across the whole study: The template switching approach captured approximately one barcoded beta molecule for every two T cells.

Germline lookup yields CDR1 MNHNS and CDR2 SASEGT. Trimming removed 6 bases at V and 4 bases at J, with 9 bases between. This CDR3 region has 12 residues. Using a J-beta primer mix together with a sample-barcoded 5' primer, a second PCR was run for about 6 to 11 cycles. TCRdb analysed the 5' RACE reads with MiXCR anew, one entry per CDR3 protein. The sample gives about 720,000 distinct CDR3 sequences, approximately 21% of which show up once; 20% to 25% is in the top ten. The clonotype originates from a man between 65 and 80 years old in good health. The sequenced material came from blood. The J gene is TRBJ2-5, the V gene TRBV6-1, with D tentatively TRBD1 or TRBD2 (6 bases each). For the CDR3, the DNA is TGTGCCAGCAGGGAGGGGGTAGAGACCCAGTACTTC. Amino acid sequence: CASREGVETQYF.